Listed here is a single TCR beta chain. Its antigen is currently not known. No base-level quality is on record; no much larger clone is a single base apart. The record originates from a study of radiation and T cells in renal cell carcinoma (TCRdb year 2020). About the full investigation: TCR beta sequencing covered 50 to 55 samples in total, comprising approximately 26 tumors and approximately 27 peripheral blood samples. The final blood draw took place at 4 weeks after radiation, the same time as nephrectomy. In the 53 samples combined, some 4,000,000 unique CDR3 nucleotide sequences were found, encoding approximately 2,800,000 unique CDR3 amino acid sequences. The study at large found these results: Tracking of blood repertoire dynamics stopped at roughly 29 days after treatment, with no follow-up past that point. Top tumor clonotypes rose in blood from baseline to 2 weeks post-radiation, then contracted by 4 weeks, suggesting transient expansion of tumor-resident clones. Because pretreatment tumor biopsies were not available, the baseline intratumoral presence of clonotypes could not be determined. The single-armed trial design could not address effects of radiation dose or scheduling on the TCR repertoire.

From a lookup of the germline V gene (reference sequence), CDR1 and CDR2 are GTSNPN and SVGIG. The germline V end is reduced by 2 bases and the J end by 4 bases; junction bases left unmatched: 5. The CDR3, from cysteine to phenylalanine, totals 14 residues. Only CDR3 DNA remains: 42 bases, in frame from the first base. Reading the label with the study, this specimen's time point is: blood 4 weeks post-SBRT, at nephrectomy. This sample's treatment or condition label indicates: 15 Gy SBRT to primary tumor, nephrectomy 4 weeks later. Samples were obtained from a clinical trial, in which 15 Gy stereotactic body radiation therapy was delivered to primary renal cell carcinomas and nephrectomy was performed 4 weeks later. To track tumor-enriched clonotypes, serial peripheral blood was sampled from radiation-treated patients at baseline and at 2 weeks and 4 weeks after SBRT. Every patient's renal cell carcinoma showed clear cell pathology. The QIAamp DNA Blood Mini Kit (Qiagen) was used to prepare genomic DNA for TCR sequencing. The analyses included only samples that passed all quality control checks.

TCR beta libraries were generated from genomic DNA with the immunoSEQ kit, following the manufacturer's recommendations. Library preparation used a first multiplex PCR with proprietary primers, then a second PCR adding unique barcodes, with bead cleanups after each round. Each sample batch included a kit-provided positive control reaction and a negative control reaction. The final libraries were assessed on an Agilent 4200 TapeStation D1000 ScreenTape, pooled by volume, and quantified by qPCR. An Illumina NextSeq500 fitted with a MidOutput 150-cycle cartridge performed the sequencing, running 156 Read1 cycles and 15 Index1 cycles with the kit's custom primers. The pooled library was loaded at around 1.1 pM, and roughly 20% PhiX control was spiked in. For the original study's pipeline: Vendor-processed data were analyzed in R, and a clonotype was defined as all T cells sharing the same CDR3 nucleotide sequence. For clone abundance analyses, frequencies were normalized to the 10,000 most abundant clones per sample. Before analysis, public T cell clones were removed, and these numbered fewer than six per sample on average. An abundance difference of at least 32-fold between compartments was the criterion for calling clonotypes tumor-enriched or baseline blood-enriched. A beta-binomial differential abundance model was used to identify clonotypes that were expanded or contracted between blood time points. Tumor-blood repertoire similarity was measured with the Baroni-Urbani and Buser coefficient, and group comparisons used two-tailed Wilcoxon tests in R. This is the immuneACCESS table as TCRdb keeps it, with only in-frame sequences that have V and J called. A part of the clones is gone; compared with another copy, unresolved V genes explain less than half, and the rest is unexplained. V, J and clone size are those of that table, while D and trimming were read from the DNA. Counted in this sample were around 180,000 clones; about 88% of them appeared once. The top ten hold 11% of the sample.

The sample in question was blood, obtained from a patient whose treatment included radiotherapy and nephrectomy. The chain is encoded by TRBV30 joined to TRBJ2-3; 8 central bases correspond to TRBD1. This sequence originates from a woman aged 50 to 65 with renal cell carcinoma. The bases are TGTGCCTGGAGTCGCACGACAGGGGCAGATACGCAGTATTTT. Translation gives CAWSRTTGADTQYF.